This record covers a single T cell receptor (beta chain). Its antigen is undetermined. It was with 60 Vbeta and 13 Jbeta primers that the PCR ran. Assay: immunoSEQ multiplex PCR; the TCRdb copy retains only in-frame clones and omits some. The repertoire holds fewer than 120,000 clones, about 90% seen once, with about 1.7% in the top ten. The entry originates in a study of cytomegalovirus exposure and HLA in healthy donors. The germline gives CDR1 SNHLY, CDR2 FYNNEI. The CDR3 is 13 amino acids. Trimming took 6 bases from V and 13 from J, leaving 19 bases between them. Notes on the study in general: Some segments of the V type, notably TRBV6-2 and TRBV6-3, were excluded as indistinguishable.

The sequence was collected from a man aged 40-50 years in good health and CMV-seronegative. J is TRBJ1-5 and V is TRBV2; no definite D call. Sequences were obtained from PBMCs. The DNA of the CDR3 is TGTGCCAGCAGCGAAAGGGTGGGTAGGGAGCAGCATTTT. As protein: CASSERVGREQHF.